The 7 T cell receptor beta chains reported below all come from one sample, sequenced in a study of blood T cell repertoires in COVID-19. The method was immunoSEQ multiplex PCR; TCRdb's version includes in-frame clones alone and lacks a portion of them. The sample comprises fewer than 350,000 clones, 65% to 90% of which are singletons, and under 3% rests with the top ten. The sample taken for sequencing was peripheral blood. The receptors were gathered from a woman aged 60-75 years with active or convalescent COVID-19.

This sequence joins TRBV4-3 and TRBJ1-2; D remains unclear. The CDR3 covers 14 residues. V dropped 4 bases and J dropped 2 bases, with 11 bases sitting between them. The germline CDR1 and CDR2 sequences are LGHNA and YSLEER. CDR3 coding DNA: TGCGCCAGCAGCCCTATCCGGGGAAACTATGGCTACACCTTC. This gives the protein CASSPIRGNYGYTF.

This clone is a singleton in its sample. CDR3 residues: CASSPGQGRVVTEAFF. For the CDR3, the DNA is TGTGCCAGCTCACCGGGACAGGGGAGGGTGGTCACTGAAGCTTTCTTT. The chain couples TRBV18 to TRBJ1-1; TRBD1 aligns across 10 bases. Germline assignment: CDR1 KGHSH and CDR2 LQKENI. This CDR3 contains 16 residues. V dropped 3 bases and J dropped 4; count of bases not matched to a gene: 8.

The chain has TRBV27 and TRBJ1-4, with D unclear. V was shortened by 5 bases and J by 4 bases, with 14 bases between the two germline ends. CDR3 length: 15 amino acids. CDR1 and CDR2 (germline): MNHEY, SMNVEV (reference sequence). CDR3 sequence (DNA): TGTGCCAGCAGTCCGATTGGACTTCGTAATGAAAAACTGTTTTTT. Translating gives CASSPIGLRNEKLFF.

The rearrangement links TRBV4-3 to TRBJ1-6, with 10 bases that match TRBD1. CDR1 is LGHNA and CDR2 is YSLEER in the germline V gene. This CDR3 is 16 amino acids long. The junction had 5 bases not matched to a gene; V was cut back by 1 base and J by 8 bases. The CDR3 nucleotides are TGCGCCAGCAGCCAAGGCGGGACAGGGGTTTATTCACCCCTCCACTTT. Translated: CASSQGGTGVYSPLHF.

This chain connects TRBV19 to TRBJ1-2; weak D call: TRBD1 (5 bases). Germline values: CDR1 LNHDA, CDR2 SQIVND (reference sequence). V was pared by 3 bases and J by 4 bases, with 12 bases between. The CDR3 runs 14 residues. Written as DNA, the CDR3 is TGTGCCAGTAGTATTCGAACAGGATCCTATGGCTACACCTTC. This codes for CASSIRTGSYGYTF.

The J gene is TRBJ1-3, the V gene TRBV6-1; tentatively, D is TRBD1 (6 bases). CDR1 and CDR2 (germline): MNHNS, SASEGT. V was cut by 0 bases and J by 1 base, with 7 bases left in between. CDR3 length equals 15 residues. CDR3 amino acids: CASSEAGGSGNTIYF. In DNA form, the CDR3 reads TGTGCCAGCAGTGAAGCAGGGGGATCTGGAAACACCATATATTTT.

The rearrangement links TRBV19 to TRBJ1-2; a weak D match, TRBD1 (6 bases). The CDR3 loop spans 16 amino acids. V lost 3 bases and J 4 bases, leaving 18 bases between the germline ends. Germline values: CDR1 LNHDA, CDR2 SQIVND (reference sequence). CDR3 sequence reads: CASSMFSDRPSYGYTF. CDR3 in DNA: TGTGCCAGTAGTATGTTTTCGGACAGACCTAGCTATGGCTACACCTTC.